The sequence of this T cell receptor beta chain was determined in a study of neurological immune-mediated disorders (dated by TCRdb to about 2019). Regarding the research as a whole: Peripheral blood TCR-beta repertoires from patients with HTLV-I-associated myelopathy (HAM/TSP), patients with multiple sclerosis, and healthy controls were compared in the study using UMI-based sequencing. The roughly 110 TCR-beta libraries included longitudinal samples, technical triplicates and paired sorted CD4+ and CD8+ T-cell subsets alongside PBMC samples. The cohort included 68 subjects: roughly 15 with HAM/TSP, around 35 with multiple sclerosis, and roughly 20 healthy controls.

Broad study findings and their caveats: The highest TCR clonal expansion was observed in HAM/TSP patients, whereas the lowest was observed in MS patients, even when compared with healthy controls. Expanded clones from different subjects shared no identical CDR3 amino acid sequences, which suggests that TCR-beta repertoires were private in all groups.

The sample holds many counts of this clonotype. The antigen it recognizes is unknown. No per-base quality is available; no much larger clone lies one base away. V is cut back by 5 bases and J by 1 base, with 3 bases in the junction unmatched. The CDR3 numbers 14 residues from cysteine through phenylalanine. Just the 42-base CDR3 DNA is kept, in frame starting at base 1. cDNA was synthesized by template-switch 5'RACE using a primer with a 10-nucleotide random unique molecular identifier that tagged each TCR transcript. Each sequencing run produced over 160 million TCR-beta sequences covering 15-18 subjects. Total RNA was extracted with the RNeasy kit. TCR-beta VDJ regions were amplified with primers for the TCR constant region and the 5'RACE anchor, using the KAPA Real-time Library Amplification kit. A first PCR added sample indexes and Illumina adaptors, and a second PCR then raised library yield. The roughly 650 bp TCR product was size-selected on a 2% E-gel SizeSelection system after Ampure bead purification. Library quality was checked on a Bioanalyzer, concentration was measured with Qubit, and libraries were quantified with the Kapa Library Quantification kit before pooling. An Illumina HiSeq 2500 sequenced the libraries paired-end 2 x 150 bp. To increase sequence diversity, about 23-32% phiX was spiked into each library pool. In the original analysis: Quality-filtered reads were processed with the UMI-based MiGEC pipeline, and over 75% of raw TCR sequences were removed by the MiGEC pipeline during error correction. VDJ genes were aligned to IMGT germline references, and each clonotype was defined by a unique CDR3 amino acid sequence together with V-J genes. Clonal expansion, Shannon diversity, and CDR3 relatedness (CalcPairwiseDistances, ClusterSamples) were evaluated with VDJtools, and phylogenetic trees were built with CLCbio workbench. Using coefficient-of-variation modelling across technical triplicates, the study counted a clone as expanded if it had at least 8 unique UMIs. The public reads were reanalyzed by TCRdb: fastp trimming at Q25, MiXCR alignment, in-frame beta chains only. Every CDR3 protein is listed once, alongside the most common genes and DNA of its rows. In this record, the V and J calls reflect TCRdb's handling and not the investigators' own analysis. The sample has 77,000 or so distinct CDR3 sequences on record, about 9% of them singletons. The top ten clonotypes cover about 1.8% of the sample.

Blood bank volunteers in Maryland, USA served as the healthy controls. For unsorted PBMC libraries, 2 million PBMCs were used after storage in RNAlater at -80 degrees C until RNA extraction. Peripheral blood underwent Ficoll-Hypaque density gradient centrifugation to isolate PBMCs, which were then cryopreserved in liquid nitrogen. Here the chain combines TRBV12-3 or TRBV12-4 and TRBJ1-2; 8 central bases correspond to TRBD1. The sample taken for sequencing was PBMCs. The receptor's source is a man between 50 and 59 years old in good health. The CDR3 loop reads CASSGTGINYGYTF. The DNA sequence is TGTGCCAGCAGTGGGACAGGAATTAACTATGGCTACACCTTC.